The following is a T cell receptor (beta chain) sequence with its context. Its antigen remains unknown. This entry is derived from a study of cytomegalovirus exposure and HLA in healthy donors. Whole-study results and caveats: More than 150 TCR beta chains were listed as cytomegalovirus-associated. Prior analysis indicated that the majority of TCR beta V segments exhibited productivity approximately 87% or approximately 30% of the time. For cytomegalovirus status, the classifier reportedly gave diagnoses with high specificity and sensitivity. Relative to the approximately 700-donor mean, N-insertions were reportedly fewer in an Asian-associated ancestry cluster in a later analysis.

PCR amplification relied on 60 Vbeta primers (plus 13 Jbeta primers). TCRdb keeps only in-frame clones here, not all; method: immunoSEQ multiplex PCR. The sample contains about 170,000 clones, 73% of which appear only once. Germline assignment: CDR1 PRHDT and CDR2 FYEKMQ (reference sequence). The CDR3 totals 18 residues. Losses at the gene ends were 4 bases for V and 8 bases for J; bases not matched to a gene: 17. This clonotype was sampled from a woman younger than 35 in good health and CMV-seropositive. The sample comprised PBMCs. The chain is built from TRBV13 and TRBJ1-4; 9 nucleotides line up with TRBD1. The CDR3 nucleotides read TGTGCCAGCAGCTCCCGGACCTATAGGGACAGGGCGAACGAAAAACTGTTTTTT. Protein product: CASSSRTYRDRANEKLFF.